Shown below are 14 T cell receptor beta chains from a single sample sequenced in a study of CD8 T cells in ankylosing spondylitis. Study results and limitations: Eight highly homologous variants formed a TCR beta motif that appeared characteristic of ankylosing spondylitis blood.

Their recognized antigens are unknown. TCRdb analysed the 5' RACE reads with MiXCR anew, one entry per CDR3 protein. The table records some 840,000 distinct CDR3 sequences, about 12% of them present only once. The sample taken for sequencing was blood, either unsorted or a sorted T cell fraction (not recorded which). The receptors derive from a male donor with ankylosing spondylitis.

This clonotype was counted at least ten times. The CDR3, as DNA: TGTGCCAGCCGAAATGCCAGGGCGAGGGTCGGGGAGCTGTTTTTT. It is translated as CASRNARARVGELFF. V usage is TRBV6-1 and J usage is TRBJ2-2, with D perhaps matching TRBD1 or TRBD2 (5 bases each). The CDR3 contains 15 residues. V lost 8 bases and J lost 7, with 20 bases in between. In germline, CDR1 is MNHNS, CDR2 SASEGT.

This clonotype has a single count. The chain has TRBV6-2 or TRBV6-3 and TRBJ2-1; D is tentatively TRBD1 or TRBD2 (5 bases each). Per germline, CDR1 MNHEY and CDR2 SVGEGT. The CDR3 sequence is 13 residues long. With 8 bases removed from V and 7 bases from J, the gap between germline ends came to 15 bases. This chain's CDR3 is CASRDPRANEQFF. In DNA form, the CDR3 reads TGTGCCAGCCGGGACCCCCGGGCAAATGAGCAGTTCTTC.

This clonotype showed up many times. CDR3 in amino acids: CASSYSPGLAGGTDTQYF. The CDR3 bases are TGTGCCAGCAGTTACTCGCCGGGACTAGCGGGAGGCACAGATACGCAGTATTTT. The chain joins TRBV6-5 to TRBJ2-3; 14 nucleotides align to TRBD2. V dropped 0 bases and J dropped 1; count of bases not matched to a gene: 3. CDR1 is MNHEY, CDR2 SVGAGI, per germline. The CDR3 is 18 amino acids.

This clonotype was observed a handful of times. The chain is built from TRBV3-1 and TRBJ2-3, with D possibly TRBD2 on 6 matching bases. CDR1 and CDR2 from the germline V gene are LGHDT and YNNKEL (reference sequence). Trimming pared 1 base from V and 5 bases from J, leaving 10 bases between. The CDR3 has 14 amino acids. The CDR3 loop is CASSQVAGKDTQYF. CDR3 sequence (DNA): TGTGCCAGCAGCCAAGTGGCGGGAAAAGATACGCAGTATTTT.

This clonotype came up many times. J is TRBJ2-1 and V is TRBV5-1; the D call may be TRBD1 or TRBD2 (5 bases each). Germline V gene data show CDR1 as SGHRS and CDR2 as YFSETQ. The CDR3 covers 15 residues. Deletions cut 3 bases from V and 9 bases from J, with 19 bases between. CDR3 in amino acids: CASSSYRDPSSEQFF. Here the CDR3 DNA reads TGCGCCAGCAGCTCTTACCGGGACCCCTCCAGTGAGCAGTTCTTC.

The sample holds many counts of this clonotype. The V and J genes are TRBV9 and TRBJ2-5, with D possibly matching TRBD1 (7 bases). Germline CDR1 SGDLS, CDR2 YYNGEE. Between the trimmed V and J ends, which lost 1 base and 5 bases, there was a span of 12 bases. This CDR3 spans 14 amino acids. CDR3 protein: CASSVTAGGETQYF. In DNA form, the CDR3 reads TGTGCCAGCAGCGTAACGGCAGGGGGGGAGACCCAGTACTTC.

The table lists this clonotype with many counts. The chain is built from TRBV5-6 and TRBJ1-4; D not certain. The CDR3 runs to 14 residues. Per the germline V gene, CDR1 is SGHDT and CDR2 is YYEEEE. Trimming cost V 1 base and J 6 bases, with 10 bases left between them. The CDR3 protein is CASSLTARHEKLFF. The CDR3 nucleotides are TGTGCCAGCAGCTTGACGGCAAGACATGAAAAACTGTTTTTT.

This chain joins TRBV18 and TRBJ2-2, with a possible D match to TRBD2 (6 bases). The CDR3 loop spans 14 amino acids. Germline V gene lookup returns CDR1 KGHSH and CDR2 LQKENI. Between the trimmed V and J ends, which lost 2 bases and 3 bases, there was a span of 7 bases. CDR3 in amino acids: CASSPLADTGELFF. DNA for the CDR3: TGTGCCAGCTCACCATTAGCGGACACCGGGGAGCTGTTTTTT.

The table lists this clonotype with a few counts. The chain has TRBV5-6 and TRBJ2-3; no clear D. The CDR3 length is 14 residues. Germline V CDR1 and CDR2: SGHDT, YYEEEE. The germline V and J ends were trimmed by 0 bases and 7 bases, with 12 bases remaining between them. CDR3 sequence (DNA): TGTGCCAGCAGCTTGGACTTGCGGTTCAATACGCAGTATTTT. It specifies CASSLDLRFNTQYF.

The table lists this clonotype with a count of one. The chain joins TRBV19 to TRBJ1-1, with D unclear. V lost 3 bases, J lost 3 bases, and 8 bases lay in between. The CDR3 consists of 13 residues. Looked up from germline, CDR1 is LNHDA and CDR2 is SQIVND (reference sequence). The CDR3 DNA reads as TGTGCCAGTAGTATCAGGCAGGACACTGAAGCTTTCTTT. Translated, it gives CASSIRQDTEAFF.

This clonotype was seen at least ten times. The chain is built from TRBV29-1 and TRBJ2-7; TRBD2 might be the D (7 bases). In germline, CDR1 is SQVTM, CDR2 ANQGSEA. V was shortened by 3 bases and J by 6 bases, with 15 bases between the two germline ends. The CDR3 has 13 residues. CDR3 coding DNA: TGCAGCGTTGAGAGGGGGGGGCGCACCGAGCAGTACTTC. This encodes CSVERGGRTEQYF.

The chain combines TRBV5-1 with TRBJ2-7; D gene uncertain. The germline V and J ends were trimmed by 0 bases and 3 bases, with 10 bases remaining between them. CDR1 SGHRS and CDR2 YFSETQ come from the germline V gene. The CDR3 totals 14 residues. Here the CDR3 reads CASSLDASYYEQYF. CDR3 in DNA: TGCGCCAGCAGCTTGGACGCATCCTACTACGAGCAGTACTTC.

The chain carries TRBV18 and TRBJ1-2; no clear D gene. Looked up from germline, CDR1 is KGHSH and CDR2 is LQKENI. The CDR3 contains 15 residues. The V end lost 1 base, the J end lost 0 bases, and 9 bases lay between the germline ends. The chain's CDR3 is CASSPRFGANYGYTF. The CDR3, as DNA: TGTGCCAGCTCACCACGTTTCGGGGCTAACTATGGCTACACCTTC. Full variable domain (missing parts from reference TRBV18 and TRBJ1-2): NAGVMQNPRHLVRRRGQEARLRCSPMKGHSHVYWYRQLPEEGLKFMVYLQKENIIDESGMPKERFSAEFPKEGPSILRIQQVVRGDSAAYFCASSPRFGANYGYTFGSGTRLTVV.

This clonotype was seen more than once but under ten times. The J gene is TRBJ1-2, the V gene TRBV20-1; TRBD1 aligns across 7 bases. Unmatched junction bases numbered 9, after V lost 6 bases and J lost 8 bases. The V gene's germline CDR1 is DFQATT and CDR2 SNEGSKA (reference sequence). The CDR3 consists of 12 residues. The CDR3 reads CSATTGPWGYTF. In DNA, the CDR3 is TGCAGTGCCACGACAGGGCCCTGGGGCTACACCTTC.